A selection of T cell receptor beta chains follows, all from one sample in a study of cytomegalovirus exposure and HLA in healthy donors. The method was immunoSEQ multiplex PCR; TCRdb's version includes in-frame clones alone and lacks a portion of them. The data contain approximately 88,000 clones, 70% to 80% of them seen just once; the ten biggest clones take up 3.7%. Sequencing input: PBMCs. The receptors derive from a man in his thirties or forties in good health and CMV-seronegative. The CDR3 runs from the conserved cysteine through the conserved F or W. A D gene is named only where the DNA matches it firmly. The size field is filled for only some rows; it gives once, few, many or a size class.

clone size	J gene	D gene	V gene	CDR3 protein	CDR3 DNA
-	TRBJ1-4	-	TRBV6-5	CASSYRTGGGEKLFF	TGTGCCAGCAGTTACCGGACGGGAGGGGGTGAAAAACTGTTTTTT
-	TRBJ2-1	-	TRBV2	CASSDRSDNEQFF	TGTGCCAGCAGTGATCGGAGCGACAATGAGCAGTTCTTC
few	TRBJ1-6	-	TRBV7-2	CASSGQYPNSPLHF	TGTGCCAGCAGCGGACAGTATCCTAATTCACCCCTCCACTTT
-	TRBJ2-7	TRBD1	TRBV30	CAWSQPDSRGREQYF	TGTGCCTGGAGTCAACCCGACAGCAGGGGGCGCGAGCAGTACTTC
once	TRBJ1-1	-	TRBV30	CAWSVWGGRNTEAFF	TGTGCCTGGAGTGTATGGGGCGGGAGGAACACTGAAGCTTTCTTT
few	TRBJ1-6	-	TRBV19	CASSEGNYNSPLHF	TGTGCCAGTAGCGAGGGAAACTATAATTCACCCCTCCACTTT
-	TRBJ2-5	TRBD2	TRBV5-1	CASSLEGLGYQETQYF	TGCGCCAGCAGCTTGGAGGGACTAGGGTACCAAGAGACCCAGTACTTC
-	TRBJ2-3	TRBD1	TRBV7-7	CASSLRDRDTDTQYF	TGTGCTAGCAGCCTCCGGGACAGGGACACAGATACGCAGTATTTT
once	TRBJ1-2	TRBD1	TRBV4-1	CASSQLVPGQGADNYGYTF	TGCGCCAGCAGCCAACTAGTCCCGGGACAGGGGGCCGATAACTATGGCTACACCTTC
-	TRBJ1-1	TRBD1	TRBV4-3	CASSQDLITGTGKREAFF	TGCGCCAGCAGCCAAGATTTAATAACGGGGACAGGCAAGCGTGAAGCTTTCTTT
-	TRBJ2-2	-	TRBV30	CAWTTRGGELFF	TGTGCCTGGACGACCCGGGGAGGGGAGCTGTTTTTT
-	TRBJ1-5	-	TRBV19	CASSMAGSGNQPQHF	TGTGCCAGTAGTATGGCAGGGTCCGGCAATCAGCCCCAGCATTTT
-	TRBJ1-5	-	TRBV19	CASSKGGEHQPQHF	TGTGCCAGTAGTAAGGGGGGGGAACATCAGCCCCAGCATTTT
-	TRBJ1-1	TRBD1	TRBV5-6	CASSLVGQGGGAFF	TGTGCCAGCAGCTTGGTTGGACAGGGCGGAGGCGCTTTCTTT
-	TRBJ2-7	TRBD1	TRBV7-8	CASSLTGGQGSYEQYF	TGTGCCAGCAGCTTAACGGGCGGACAGGGTTCCTACGAGCAGTACTTC
few	TRBJ1-5	TRBD1	TRBV18	CASSSRGQGASGNQPQHF	TGTGCCAGCTCGTCTAGGGGACAGGGGGCGTCAGGTAATCAGCCCCAGCATTTT
-	TRBJ2-3	-	TRBV27	CASRDRGTDTQYF	TGTGCCAGCAGGGACAGAGGCACAGATACGCAGTATTTT
-	TRBJ1-5	TRBD1	TRBV23-1	CASSLGQARQPQHF	TGCGCCAGCAGCCTTGGACAGGCCCGTCAGCCCCAGCATTTT
once	TRBJ2-7	-	TRBV4-2	CASSQVLDYRYEQYF	TGTGCCAGCAGCCAAGTGTTGGACTACCGCTACGAGCAGTACTTC
few	TRBJ1-1	-	TRBV27	CASSPLGHTEAFF	TGTGCCAGCAGTCCCCTGGGGCACACTGAAGCTTTCTTT
-	TRBJ2-6	-	TRBV2	CARGPSFTGNPSSGANVLTF	TGTGCCAGAGGTCCCTCTTTTACAGGGAACCCTAGCTCTGGGGCCAACGTCCTGACTTTC
-	TRBJ2-7	-	TRBV7-9	CSSSSSGEQYF	TGTTCCAGCAGCTCTTCGGGGGAGCAGTACTTC
-	TRBJ2-7	-	TRBV30	CAWSVQGAEQYF	TGTGCCTGGAGTGTACAAGGGGCCGAGCAGTACTTC
few	TRBJ2-7	-	TRBV28	CASSGDSAYEQYF	TGTGCCAGCAGTGGAGACAGCGCCTACGAGCAGTACTTC
few	TRBJ2-2	-	TRBV2	CASRDRGYVRVTGELFF	TGTGCCAGCCGAGACCGAGGATACGTTCGGGTGACCGGGGAGCTGTTTTTT
few	TRBJ1-5	TRBD1	TRBV11-2	CASSLHLDREGQPQHF	TGTGCCAGCAGCCTACACTTGGACAGGGAAGGCCAGCCCCAGCATTTT
-	TRBJ2-5	-	TRBV5-1	CASSPRGEAQYF	TGCGCCAGCAGCCCGAGAGGGGAGGCCCAGTACTTC
-	TRBJ2-3	-	TRBV5-1	CASSVGQPSGTDTQYF	TGCGCCAGCAGCGTCGGACAGCCCTCCGGCACAGATACGCAGTATTTT
once	TRBJ2-7	-	TRBV15	CATSRDQPGKGDEQYF	TGTGCCACCAGCAGAGATCAGCCAGGGAAGGGCGACGAGCAGTACTTC
few	TRBJ2-3	TRBD1	TRBV5-1	CASSPWDRGQSDTQYF	TGCGCCAGCAGCCCGTGGGACAGGGGGCAATCAGATACGCAGTATTTT
-	TRBJ1-1	TRBD1	TRBV13	CASSTLDRMNTEAFF	TGTGCCAGCAGCACCCTGGACAGGATGAACACTGAAGCTTTCTTT
few	TRBJ1-2	-	TRBV28	CASSWGDGVYGYTF	TGTGCCAGCAGTTGGGGGGACGGAGTCTATGGCTACACCTTC
-	TRBJ1-2	-	TRBV7-6	CASSGDHRRRGYTF	TGTGCCAGCAGCGGAGACCACCGAAGAAGGGGCTACACCTTC
few	TRBJ1-1	-	TRBV5-6	CASSPLTGDETEAFF	TGTGCCAGCAGCCCCCTGACAGGCGATGAAACTGAAGCTTTCTTT
-	TRBJ2-3	TRBD2	TRBV30	CAWSALRTSGRTDTQYF	TGTGCCTGGAGTGCCCTCAGGACTAGCGGGCGGACAGATACGCAGTATTTT